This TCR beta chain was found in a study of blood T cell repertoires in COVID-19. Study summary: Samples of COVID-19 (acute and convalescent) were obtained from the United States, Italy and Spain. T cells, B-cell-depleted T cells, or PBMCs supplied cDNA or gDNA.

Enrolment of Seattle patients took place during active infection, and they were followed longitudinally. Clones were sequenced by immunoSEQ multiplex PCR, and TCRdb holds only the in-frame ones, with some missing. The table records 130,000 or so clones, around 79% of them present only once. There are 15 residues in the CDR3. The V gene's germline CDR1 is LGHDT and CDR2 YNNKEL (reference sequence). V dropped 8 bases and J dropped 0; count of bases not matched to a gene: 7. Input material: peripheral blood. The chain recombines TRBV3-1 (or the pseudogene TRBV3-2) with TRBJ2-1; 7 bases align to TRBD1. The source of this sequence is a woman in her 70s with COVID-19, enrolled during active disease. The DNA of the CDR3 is TGTGCCAGCTCCTTACAGGGGCCCTCCTACAATGAGCAGTTCTTC. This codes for CASSLQGPSYNEQFF.